The entry below gives a single TCR beta chain sequence along with its context. TCRdb reprocessed the 5' RACE reads via MiXCR and lists one record per CDR3 protein. Of 120,000 to 150,000 distinct CDR3 sequences in the sample, roughly 6.3% are singletons; the top ten hold around 1.9%. This CDR3 has 16 amino acids. From germline, CDR1 is KGHDR and CDR2 SFDVKD. V lost 4 bases and J lost 2; bases outside the gene matches: 6. This specimen belongs to a study of T-cell memory formation after mild COVID-19. The receptor's source is an adult woman who had mild COVID-19 (a few samples of this study predate the infection). Cell type and time point are not known. What was sequenced was PBMCs or a T cell subset sorted from them (not recorded which). The chain links TRBV24-1 to TRBJ2-3, with 9 nucleotides matching TRBD2. This CDR3 is CATSDSRLADTDTQYF. CDR3 DNA sequence: TGTGCCACCAGTGACTCCCGACTAGCGGACACAGATACGCAGTATTTT.